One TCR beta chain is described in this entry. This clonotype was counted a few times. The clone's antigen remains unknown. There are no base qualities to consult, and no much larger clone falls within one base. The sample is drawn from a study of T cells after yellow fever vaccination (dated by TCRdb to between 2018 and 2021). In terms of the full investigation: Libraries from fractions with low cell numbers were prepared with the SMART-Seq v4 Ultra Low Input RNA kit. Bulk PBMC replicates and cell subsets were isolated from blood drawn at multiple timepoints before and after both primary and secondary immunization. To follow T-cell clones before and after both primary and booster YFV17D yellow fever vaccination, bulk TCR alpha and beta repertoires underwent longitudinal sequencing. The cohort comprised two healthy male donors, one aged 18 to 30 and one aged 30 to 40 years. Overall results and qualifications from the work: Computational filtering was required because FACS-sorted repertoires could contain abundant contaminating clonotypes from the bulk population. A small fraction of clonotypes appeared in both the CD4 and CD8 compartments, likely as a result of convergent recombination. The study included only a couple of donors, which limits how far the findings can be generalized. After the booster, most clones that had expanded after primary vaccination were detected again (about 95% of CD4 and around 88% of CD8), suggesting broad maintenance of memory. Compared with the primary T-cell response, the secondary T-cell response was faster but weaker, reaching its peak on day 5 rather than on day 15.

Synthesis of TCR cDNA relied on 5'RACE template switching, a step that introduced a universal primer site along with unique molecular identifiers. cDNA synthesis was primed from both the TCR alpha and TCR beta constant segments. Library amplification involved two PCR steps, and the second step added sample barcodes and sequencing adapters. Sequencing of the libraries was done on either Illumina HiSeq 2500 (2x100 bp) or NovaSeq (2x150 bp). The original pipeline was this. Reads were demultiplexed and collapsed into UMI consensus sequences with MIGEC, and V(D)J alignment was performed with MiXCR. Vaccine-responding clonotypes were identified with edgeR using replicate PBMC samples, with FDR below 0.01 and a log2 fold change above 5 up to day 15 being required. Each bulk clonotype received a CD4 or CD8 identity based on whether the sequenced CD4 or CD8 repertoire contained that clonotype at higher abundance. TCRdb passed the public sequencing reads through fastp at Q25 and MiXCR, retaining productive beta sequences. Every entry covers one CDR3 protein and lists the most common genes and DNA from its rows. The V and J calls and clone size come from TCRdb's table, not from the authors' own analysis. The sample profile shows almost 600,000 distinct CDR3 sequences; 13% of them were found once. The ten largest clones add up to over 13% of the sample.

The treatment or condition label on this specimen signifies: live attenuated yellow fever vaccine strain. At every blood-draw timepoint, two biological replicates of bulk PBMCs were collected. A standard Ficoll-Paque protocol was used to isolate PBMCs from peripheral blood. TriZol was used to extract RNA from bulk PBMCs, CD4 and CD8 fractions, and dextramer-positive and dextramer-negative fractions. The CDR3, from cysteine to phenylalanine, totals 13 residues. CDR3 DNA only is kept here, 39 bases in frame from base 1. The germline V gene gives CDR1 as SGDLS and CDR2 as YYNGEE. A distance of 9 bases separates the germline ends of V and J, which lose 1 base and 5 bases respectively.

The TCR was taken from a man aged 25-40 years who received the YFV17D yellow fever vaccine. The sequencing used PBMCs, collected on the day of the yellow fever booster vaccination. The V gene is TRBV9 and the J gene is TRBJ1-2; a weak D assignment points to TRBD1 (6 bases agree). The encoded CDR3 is CASSVRRGYGYTF. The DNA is TGTGCCAGCAGCGTACGGAGGGGGTATGGCTACACCTTC.